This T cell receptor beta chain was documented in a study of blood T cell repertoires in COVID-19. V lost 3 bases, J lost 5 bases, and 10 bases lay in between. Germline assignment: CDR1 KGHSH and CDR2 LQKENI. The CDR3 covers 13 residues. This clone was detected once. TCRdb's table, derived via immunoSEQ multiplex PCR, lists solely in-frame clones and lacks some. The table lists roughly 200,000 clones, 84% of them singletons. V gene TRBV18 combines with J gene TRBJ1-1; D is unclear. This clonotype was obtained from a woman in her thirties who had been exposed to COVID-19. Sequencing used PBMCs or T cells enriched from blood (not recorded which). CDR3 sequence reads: CASSPFPGTEAFF. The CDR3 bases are TGTGCCAGCTCACCTTTCCCGGGGACTGAAGCTTTCTTT. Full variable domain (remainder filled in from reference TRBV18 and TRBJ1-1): NAGVMQNPRHLVRRRGQEARLRCSPMKGHSHVYWYRQLPEEGLKFMVYLQKENIIDESGMPKERFSAEFPKEGPSILRIQQVVRGDSAAYFCASSPFPGTEAFFGQGTRLTVV.